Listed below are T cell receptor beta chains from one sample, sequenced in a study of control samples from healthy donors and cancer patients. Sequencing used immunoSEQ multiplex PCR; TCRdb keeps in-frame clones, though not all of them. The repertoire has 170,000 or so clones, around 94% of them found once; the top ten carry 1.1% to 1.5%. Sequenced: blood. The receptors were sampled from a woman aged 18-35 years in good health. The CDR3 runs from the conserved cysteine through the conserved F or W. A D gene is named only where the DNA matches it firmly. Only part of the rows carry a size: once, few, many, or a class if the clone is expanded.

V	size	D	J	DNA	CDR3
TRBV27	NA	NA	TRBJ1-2	TGTGCCAGCAGTCCCCCCGGGGAGGTGGTAGATGGCTACACCTTC	CASSPPGEVVDGYTF
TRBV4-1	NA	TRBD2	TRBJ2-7	TGCGCCAGCAGCCAACCCGGACTAGCGGGAGTCTACGAGCAGTACTTC	CASSQPGLAGVYEQYF
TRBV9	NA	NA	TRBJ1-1	TGTGCCAGCAGCGTAGAAAGCGTTACTGAAGCTTTCTTT	CASSVESVTEAFF
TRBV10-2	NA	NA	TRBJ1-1	TGCGCCAGCAGCAGCCCGGGACAAGGGACTGAAGCTTTCTTT	CASSSPGQGTEAFF
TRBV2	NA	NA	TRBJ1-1	TGTGCCAGCAGTGTTGGACAGCTCACTGAAGCTTTCTTT	CASSVGQLTEAFF
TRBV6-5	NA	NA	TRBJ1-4	TGTGCCAGCAGTTACGGAGTTAAGGGGGTGAATGAAAAACTGTTTTTT	CASSYGVKGVNEKLFF
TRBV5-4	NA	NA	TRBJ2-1	TGTGCCAGCAGCTTGTGGGAGCGTACCTACAATGAGCAGTTCTTC	CASSLWERTYNEQFF
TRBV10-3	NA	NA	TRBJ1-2	TGTGCCATCAGTGAAGTCCAACAGAACTATGGCTACACCTTC	CAISEVQQNYGYTF
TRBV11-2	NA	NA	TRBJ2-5	TGTGCCAGCGGATTCCTCGGGACGGCACAAGAGACCCAGTACTTC	CASGFLGTAQETQYF
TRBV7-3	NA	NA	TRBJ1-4	TGTGCCAGCAGCTTTACTCCGTCTAATGAAAAACTGTTTTTT	CASSFTPSNEKLFF
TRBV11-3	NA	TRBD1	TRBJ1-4	TGTGCCAGCAGCTCAGGGGGCTCTCGTGAAAAACTGTTTTTT	CASSSGGSREKLFF
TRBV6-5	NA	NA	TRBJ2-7	TGTGCCAGCAGTTACGGTCACGAGCAGTACTTC	CASSYGHEQYF
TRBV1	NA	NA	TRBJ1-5	TGCACCAGCAGCCAAGTGAACAATCAGCCCCAGCATTTT	CTSSQVNNQPQHF
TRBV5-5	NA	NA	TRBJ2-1	TGTGCCAGCAGCTTGAGGACCTCCTACAATGAGCAGTTCTTC	CASSLRTSYNEQFF
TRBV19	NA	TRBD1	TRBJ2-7	TGTGCCAGTAGTAATAGACAGGGGGCGCCGGAGCAGTACTTC	CASSNRQGAPEQYF
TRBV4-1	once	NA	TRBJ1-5	TGCGCCAGCAGCCAAGATCTGACTGTTAGCAATCAGCCCCAGCATTTT	CASSQDLTVSNQPQHF
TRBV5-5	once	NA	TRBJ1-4	TGTGCCAGCAGTTTTACTGCAACTAATGAAAAACTGTTTTTT	CASSFTATNEKLFF
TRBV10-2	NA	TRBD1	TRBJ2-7	TGCGCCAGCAGGCAGGGACAGATCTACGAGCAGTACTTC	CASRQGQIYEQYF
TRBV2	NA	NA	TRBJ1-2	TGTGCCAGCAGGGAAGGACAGTCCCCTTATGGCTACACCTTC	CASREGQSPYGYTF
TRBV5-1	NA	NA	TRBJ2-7	TGCGCCAGCAGCTGGGTTACGGGACTGAGCGAGCAGTACTTC	CASSWVTGLSEQYF
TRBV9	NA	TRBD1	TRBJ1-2	TGTGCCAGCAGCGTAGCCGGGACAGGGATTGGGACCTATGGCTACACCTTC	CASSVAGTGIGTYGYTF
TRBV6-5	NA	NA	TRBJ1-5	TGTGCCAGCAGGGACGGCCTTTTCAATCAGCCCCAGCATTTT	CASRDGLFNQPQHF
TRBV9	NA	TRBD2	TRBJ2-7	TGTGCCAGCAGCGCCACTAGCGGGGGGATTGGCGAGCAGTACTTC	CASSATSGGIGEQYF
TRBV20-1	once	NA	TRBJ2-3	TGCAGTGCTCCCCGGGCCCAATCGCAGTATTTT	CSAPRAQSQYF
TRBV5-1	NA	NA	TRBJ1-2	TGCGCCAGCGGAAACCCGGGACAAGGACTAAGCTACACCTTC	CASGNPGQGLSYTF
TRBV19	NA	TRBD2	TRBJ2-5	TGTGCCAGTAGTATAGAGACTAGCGGTTACGAGACCCAGTACTTC	CASSIETSGYETQYF
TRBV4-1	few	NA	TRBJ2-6	TGCGCCAGCAGCCAAGATCCCTCTGGGGCCAACGTCCTGACTTTC	CASSQDPSGANVLTF